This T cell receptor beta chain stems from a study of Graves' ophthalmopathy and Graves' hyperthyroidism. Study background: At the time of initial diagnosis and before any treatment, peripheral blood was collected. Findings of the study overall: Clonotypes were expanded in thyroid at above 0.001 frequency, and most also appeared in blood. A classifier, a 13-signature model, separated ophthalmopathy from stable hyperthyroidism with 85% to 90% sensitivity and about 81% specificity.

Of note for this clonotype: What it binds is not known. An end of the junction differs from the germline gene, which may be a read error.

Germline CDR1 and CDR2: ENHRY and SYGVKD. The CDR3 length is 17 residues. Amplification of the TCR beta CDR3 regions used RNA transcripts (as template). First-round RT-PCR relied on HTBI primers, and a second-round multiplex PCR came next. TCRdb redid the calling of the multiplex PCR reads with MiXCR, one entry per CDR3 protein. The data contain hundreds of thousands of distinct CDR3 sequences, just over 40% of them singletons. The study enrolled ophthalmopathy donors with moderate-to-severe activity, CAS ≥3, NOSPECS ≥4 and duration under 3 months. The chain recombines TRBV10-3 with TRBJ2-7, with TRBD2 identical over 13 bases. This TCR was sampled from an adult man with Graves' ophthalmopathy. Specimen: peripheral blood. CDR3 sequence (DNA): TGTGCCATCGGTGAGTGGGTGGGACTAGCGGGAACCTACGAGCAGTACTTC. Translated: CAIGEWVGLAGTYEQYF.